The 7 T cell receptor beta chains in this list originate from one sample, sequenced in a study of cytomegalovirus exposure and HLA in healthy donors. The repertoire was sequenced with immunoSEQ multiplex PCR; TCRdb's copy has only in-frame clones and lacks some. The sample includes fewer than 75,000 clones, 90% to 95% of them seen just once. The material sequenced was PBMCs. These receptors all stem from a young woman in good health and CMV-seropositive.

The genes are TRBV30 and TRBJ1-1, with 8 nucleotides matching TRBD1. Germline assignment: CDR1 GTSNPN and CDR2 SVGIG (reference sequence). This CDR3 has 12 amino acids. The CDR3 spells CAYTSGTGEAFF. The CDR3 nucleotides read TGTGCATATACAAGCGGGACAGGTGAAGCTTTCTTT. The complete variable domain, with remaining parts taken from reference TRBV30 and TRBJ1-1, reads SQTIHQWPATLVQPVGSPLSLECTVEGTSNPNLYWYRQAAGRGLQLLFYSVGIGQISSEVPQNLSASRPQDRQFILSSKKLLLSDSGFYLCAYTSGTGEAFFGQGTRLTVV.

CDR3 loop: CASSVRRQGAGELFF. CDR3 sequence (DNA): TGTGCCAGCAGCGTCCGTCGACAGGGTGCCGGGGAGCTGTTTTTT. The chain combines TRBV9 with TRBJ2-2, with 7 bases lining up with TRBD1. Germline V gives CDR1 SGDLS, CDR2 YYNGEE. The CDR3 is 15 residues long. With V trimmed by 2 bases and J by 6 bases, 7 bases remained unmatched.

This clone was seen only once. V gene TRBV18 combines with J gene TRBJ1-5; the D is unclear. V was trimmed by 4 bases and J by 0 bases, leaving 7 bases between them. CDR1 and CDR2 (germline): KGHSH, LQKENI. The CDR3 runs to 14 residues. The CDR3, as DNA: TGTGCCAGCTCACAGCTACCTAGCAATCAGCCCCAGCATTTT. Translated, it gives CASSQLPSNQPQHF.

The chain links TRBV5-1 to TRBJ2-2, with 7 nucleotides matching TRBD1. This CDR3 contains 14 residues. Trimming cost V 4 bases and J 5 bases; bases outside gene matches: 5. Germline V gene data show CDR1 as SGHRS and CDR2 as YFSETQ. In DNA, the CDR3 is TGCGCCAGCAGCCCCTTGACAGGGACCGGGGAGCTGTTTTTT. It codes for CASSPLTGTGELFF.

The sample holds one count of this clone. The chain couples TRBV7-8 to TRBJ1-1; the D gene is possibly TRBD1 (6 bases). The ends were cut back, 4 bases at V and 1 base at J, with 10 bases in the middle. CDR1 SGHVS and CDR2 FQNEAQ come from the germline V gene. This CDR3 is 14 amino acids long. The CDR3 here is CASSWDTTNTEAFF. The DNA for the CDR3 is TGTGCCAGCAGCTGGGACACCACGAACACTGAAGCTTTCTTT.

This chain connects TRBV30 to TRBJ1-5; D remains ambiguous. CDR1 is GTSNPN, CDR2 SVGIG, per germline (reference sequence). Trimming took 1 base from V and 0 from J, leaving 7 bases between them. This CDR3 is 14 amino acids long. This CDR3 reads CAWSEGGSNQPQHF. The CDR3 DNA is TGTGCCTGGAGTGAGGGAGGTAGCAATCAGCCCCAGCATTTT.

The chain is built from TRBV13 and TRBJ1-2; maybe TRBD1 (5 bases). The germline V gene encodes CDR1 PRHDT and CDR2 FYEKMQ (reference sequence). V shed 2 bases and J shed 0 bases, with 13 bases lying between them. The CDR3 has 16 residues. CDR3 DNA sequence: TGTGCCAGCAGCTTAAACCCCGGGGGGACTAACTATGGCTACACCTTC. Amino acids: CASSLNPGGTNYGYTF.